A single sample gave rise to the 21 T cell receptor beta chains below, sequenced in a study of Tregs in tolerant kidney transplant recipients. Generated by immunoSEQ multiplex PCR, the TCRdb table keeps only in-frame clones and is missing some. The sample yields tens of thousands of clones, nearly 98% seen once. The specimen comprised Tregs from blood, sampled before the transplant. These receptors were taken from a human donor who received a combined kidney and bone marrow transplant.

This chain links TRBV5-1 with TRBJ2-7; 11 nucleotides match TRBD2. Trimming cost V 4 bases and J 2 bases; bases outside gene matches: 8. In germline, CDR1 is SGHRS, CDR2 YFSETQ. The CDR3 is made up of 16 amino acids. The CDR3: CASSGRSSGGTYEQYF. CDR3 in DNA: TGCGCCAGCAGCGGCCGTTCTAGCGGGGGGACCTACGAGCAGTACTTC.

The V call is TRBV7-8, the J call TRBJ1-1; perhaps TRBD1 as D (5 bases). Per germline, CDR1 SGHVS and CDR2 FQNEAQ. Trimming stripped 5 bases from V and 0 bases from J, with 13 bases between. This CDR3 is 15 amino acids long. The DNA of the CDR3 is TGTGCCAGCAGCCATTTCAGGGCAGTGAACACTGAAGCTTTCTTT. Amino acids: CASSHFRAVNTEAFF. The full variable domain, with the rest looked up from reference TRBV7-8 and TRBJ1-1, is GAGVSQSPRYKVAKRGQDVALRCDPISGHVSLFWYQQALGQGPEFLTYFQNEAQLDKSGLPSDRFFAERPEGSVSTLKIQRTQQEDSAVYLCASSHFRAVNTEAFFGQGTRLTVV.

The chain is built from TRBV7-2 and TRBJ1-6; 10 bases fit TRBD1. The ends lost 1 base at V and 9 bases at J; junction bases unmatched: 3. CDR1 SGHTA and CDR2 FQGNSA come from the germline V gene. The CDR3 has 15 residues. CDR3 residues: CASSLDGTGVSPLHF. The CDR3 bases are TGTGCCAGCAGCTTAGACGGGACAGGGGTTTCACCCCTCCACTTT.

V is TRBV4-1 and J is TRBJ1-5; tentative D call: TRBD1 (6 bases). Germline V CDR1 and CDR2: MGHRA, YSYEKL. The CDR3 contains 16 residues. Trimming removed 2 bases at V and 4 bases at J, with 15 bases between. CDR3 sequence (DNA): TGCGCCAGCAGCCAAAGGGCCGGACAGTTTAATCAGCCCCAGCATTTT. This sequence encodes CASSQRAGQFNQPQHF.

The table lists this clone with a count of one. The gene calls are TRBV2 and TRBJ2-3, with D possibly TRBD1 on 6 matching bases. Trimming took 11 bases from V and 2 from J, leaving 20 bases between them. Germline CDR1 SNHLY, CDR2 FYNNEI. The CDR3 runs to 15 residues. The CDR3 sequence: CAAGAWTDSTDTQYF. CDR3 DNA sequence: TGTGCCGCCGGGGCATGGACAGACTCCACAGATACGCAGTATTTT.

The rearrangement uses TRBV6-1 and TRBJ1-1; D perhaps matches TRBD1 (6 bases). The germline V gene encodes CDR1 MNHNS and CDR2 SASEGT. The CDR3 consists of 15 residues. The V and J ends lost 11 bases and 0 bases respectively, with 19 bases between them. The CDR3 reads CALETGAPMNTEAFF. The CDR3 DNA reads as TGTGCCTTAGAGACAGGAGCTCCTATGAACACTGAAGCTTTCTTT.

The V gene is TRBV7-3, the J gene TRBJ2-3; D might be TRBD2 (5 bases). Deletions cut 1 base from V and 4 bases from J, with 9 bases between. The CDR3 covers 14 residues. CDR1 SGHTA and CDR2 FQGTGA come from the germline V gene. CDR3 loop: CASSLIRESDTQYF. As DNA, the CDR3 is TGTGCCAGCAGCTTAATACGGGAATCAGATACGCAGTATTTT.

In its sample, this clone was seen once. This chain uses TRBV29-1 with TRBJ2-7, with 10 nucleotides matching TRBD1. Germline lookup yields CDR1 SQVTM and CDR2 ANQGSEA. V lost 6 bases, J lost 5 bases, and 10 bases stayed unmatched. CDR3 length equals 14 residues. The CDR3 nucleotides read TGCAGCGTGCTTTGGACAGGGGGTTCCAACGAGCAGTACTTC. It codes for CSVLWTGGSNEQYF.

The chain combines TRBV7-2 with TRBJ2-5; D possibly corresponds to TRBD1 (6 bases). The CDR3 is made up of 16 amino acids. In germline, CDR1 is SGHTA, CDR2 FQGNSA. V lost 4 bases and J 4 bases, leaving 19 bases between the germline ends. The CDR3 spells CASSSGGGGRGETQYF. The DNA of the CDR3 is TGTGCCAGCAGCTCAGGCGGTGGGGGCAGGGGAGAGACCCAGTACTTC.

This chain uses TRBV30 with TRBJ1-3; D is undetermined. Deletions cut 4 bases from V and 3 bases from J, with 10 bases between. The germline V gene encodes CDR1 GTSNPN and CDR2 SVGIG (reference sequence). The CDR3 extends over 13 amino acids. The DNA of the CDR3 is TGTGCCTGGACAGGAGGAATTGGAAACACCATATATTTT. Translated: CAWTGGIGNTIYF.

The chain carries TRBV5-1 and TRBJ2-7; 8 positions agree with TRBD2. From germline, CDR1 is SGHRS and CDR2 YFSETQ. The ends lost 0 bases at V and 2 bases at J; junction bases unmatched: 7. CDR3 size: 16 residues. CDR3 protein: CASSLVSGGTPYEQYF. CDR3 bases: TGCGCCAGCAGCTTGGTGTCGGGGGGGACCCCCTACGAGCAGTACTTC.

The CDR3 spells CASSQNRWAGPSYEQYF. CDR3 DNA sequence: TGTGCCAGCAGCCAAAATCGCTGGGCGGGGCCCTCCTACGAGCAGTACTTC. The chain joins TRBV14 to TRBJ2-7, with D tentatively TRBD2 (6 bases). The V gene lost 2 bases and the J gene lost 0 bases, with 17 bases spanning the gap. CDR1 is SGHDN and CDR2 is FVKESK in the germline V gene. CDR3 length equals 17 residues.

The chain couples TRBV9 to TRBJ2-7; 10 bases fit TRBD2. With 3 bases clipped from V and 5 bases from J, the junction kept 8 bases outside the gene matches. The CDR3 has 15 residues. Germline CDR1 is SGDLS and CDR2 is YYNGEE. Here the CDR3 DNA reads TGTGCCAGCAGCGCGTCCGGGACTAGCGCCCACGAGCAGTACTTC. Amino acids: CASSASGTSAHEQYF.

V is TRBV15 and J is TRBJ2-7; D gene unclear. Trimming took 0 bases from V and 1 from J, leaving 10 bases between them. The CDR3 is 15 amino acids. Looked up from germline, CDR1 is LNHNV and CDR2 is YYDKDF (reference sequence). The CDR3 DNA reads TGTGCCACCAGCAGAGATCGGGTCCAGTCCTACGAGCAGTACTTC. It is translated as CATSRDRVQSYEQYF.

The chain carries TRBV7-2 and TRBJ2-7; a weak D match, TRBD1 (6 bases). The CDR3 is 14 residues long. Trimming left V 5 bases short and J 3 bases short, with 14 bases between. Germline loops: CDR1 SGHTA, CDR2 FQGNSA. For the CDR3, the DNA is TGTGCCAGCAGCCCGAGCACAGGGTACTACGAGCAGTACTTC. Amino acids: CASSPSTGYYEQYF.

The chain is built from TRBV9 and TRBJ2-2, with TRBD1 identical over 10 bases. CDR1 is SGDLS and CDR2 is YYNGEE in the germline V gene. J gave up 5 bases and V 3 bases, and 4 bases lay outside the gene matches. The CDR3 consists of 15 residues. The CDR3, as DNA: TGTGCCAGCAGCGCGACAGGGGGCCGAACCGGGGAGCTGTTTTTT. It yields the protein CASSATGGRTGELFF.

This chain links TRBV11-3 with TRBJ1-4; D is perhaps TRBD1 (6 bases). Deletions cut 5 bases from V and 3 bases from J, with 13 bases between. The CDR3 has 15 residues. Per germline, CDR1 SGHNT and CDR2 YENEEA. CDR3 in DNA: TGTGCCAGCAGCCCACGGGGGGGCTCTAATGAAAAACTGTTTTTT. The encoded protein is CASSPRGGSNEKLFF.

The chain carries TRBV6-1 and TRBJ1-2; TRBD1 aligns across 8 bases. Losses at the gene ends were 8 bases for V and 7 bases for J; bases not matched to a gene: 6. The CDR3 covers 12 residues. CDR1 and CDR2 (germline): MNHNS, SASEGT. The CDR3 loop is CASPGQGRGYTF. The CDR3 DNA follows: TGTGCCAGCCCCGGACAGGGTCGTGGCTACACCTTC.

This clone was observed a single time. The J gene is TRBJ2-2, the V gene TRBV6-1, with 9 bases identical to TRBD1. This CDR3 is 15 amino acids long. Germline values: CDR1 MNHNS, CDR2 SASEGT. V was clipped by 3 bases and J by 7 bases; unmatched bases: 6. The CDR3 region is CASSETGGTGGELFF. CDR3 DNA: TGTGCCAGCAGTGAGACAGGGGGAACAGGCGGGGAGCTGTTTTTT.

The chain employs TRBV7-9 and TRBJ2-2; no clear D. Trimming pared 10 bases from V and 4 bases from J, leaving 13 bases between. Germline lookup yields CDR1 SEHNR and CDR2 FQNEAQ (reference sequence). This CDR3 region has 13 residues. CDR3 residues: CATNRELTGELFF. CDR3 nucleotides: TGTGCCACCAACAGAGAACTCACCGGGGAGCTGTTTTTT. The full variable domain, with the rest looked up from reference TRBV7-9 and TRBJ2-2, is DTGVSQNPRHKITKRGQNVTFRCDPISEHNRLYWYRQTLGQGPEFLTYFQNEAQLEKSRLLSDRFSAERPKGSFSTLEIQRTEQGDSAMYLCATNRELTGELFFGEGSRLTVL.

This chain connects TRBV9 to TRBJ2-7; TRBD1 might be the D (7 bases). Trimming removed 1 base from V and 6 bases from J, with 14 bases in between. Germline V gene sequence: CDR1 SGDLS, CDR2 YYNGEE. This CDR3 spans 14 amino acids. CDR3 in amino acids: CASSVQGGISEQYF. CDR3 coding DNA: TGTGCCAGCAGCGTACAGGGGGGAATAAGCGAGCAGTACTTC.